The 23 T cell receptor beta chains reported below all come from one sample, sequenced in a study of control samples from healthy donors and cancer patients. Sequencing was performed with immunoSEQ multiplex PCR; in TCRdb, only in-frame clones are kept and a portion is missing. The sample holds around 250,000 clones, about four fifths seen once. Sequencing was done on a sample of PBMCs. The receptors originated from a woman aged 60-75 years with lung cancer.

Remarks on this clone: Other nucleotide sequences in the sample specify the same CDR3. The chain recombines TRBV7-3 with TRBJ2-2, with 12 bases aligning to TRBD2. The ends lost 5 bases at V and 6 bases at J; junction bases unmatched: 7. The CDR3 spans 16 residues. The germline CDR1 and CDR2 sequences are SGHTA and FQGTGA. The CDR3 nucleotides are TGTGCCAGCAGCGTACTAGCGGGGGGTGCGTCCGGGGAGCTGTTTTTT. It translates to CASSVLAGGASGELFF. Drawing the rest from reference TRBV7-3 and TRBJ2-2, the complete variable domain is GAGVSQTPSNKVTEKGKYVELRCDPISGHTALYWYRQSLGQGPEFLIYFQGTGAADDSGLPNDRFFAVRPEGSVSTLKIQRTERGDSAVYLCASSVLAGGASGELFFGEGSRLTVL.

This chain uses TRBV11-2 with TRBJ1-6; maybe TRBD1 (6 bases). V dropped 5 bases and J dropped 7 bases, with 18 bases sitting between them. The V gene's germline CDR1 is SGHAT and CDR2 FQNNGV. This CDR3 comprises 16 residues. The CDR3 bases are TGTGCCAGCAGCGCACAGACAGGTTTTAGAAATTCACCCCTCCACTTT. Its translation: CASSAQTGFRNSPLHF.

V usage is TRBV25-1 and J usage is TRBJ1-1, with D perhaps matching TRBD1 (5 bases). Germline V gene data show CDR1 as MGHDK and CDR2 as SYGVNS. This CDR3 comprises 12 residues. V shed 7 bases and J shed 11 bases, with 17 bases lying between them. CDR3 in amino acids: CASIDRSPPAFF. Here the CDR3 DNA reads TGTGCCAGCATAGACAGATCACCTCCGGCTTTCTTT.

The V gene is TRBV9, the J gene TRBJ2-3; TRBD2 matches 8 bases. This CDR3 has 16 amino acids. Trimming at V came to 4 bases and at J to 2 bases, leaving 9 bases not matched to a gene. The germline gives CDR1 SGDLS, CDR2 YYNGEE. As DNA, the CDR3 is TGTGCCAGCAGCTTCCCTAGGCGGGGGGTCACAGATACGCAGTATTTT. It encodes CASSFPRRGVTDTQYF.

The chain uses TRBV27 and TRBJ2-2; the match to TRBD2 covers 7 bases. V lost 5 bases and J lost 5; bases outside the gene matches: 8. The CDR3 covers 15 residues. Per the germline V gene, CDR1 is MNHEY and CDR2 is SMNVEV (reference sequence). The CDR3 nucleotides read TGTGCCAGCAGTCCCCGGCCTAGCGGTACCGGGGAGCTGTTTTTT. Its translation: CASSPRPSGTGELFF.

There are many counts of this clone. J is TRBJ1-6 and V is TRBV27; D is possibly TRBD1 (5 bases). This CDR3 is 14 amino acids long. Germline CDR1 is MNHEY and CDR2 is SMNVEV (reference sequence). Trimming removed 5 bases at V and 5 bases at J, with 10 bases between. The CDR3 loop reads CASSLQGNNSPLHF. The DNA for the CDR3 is TGTGCCAGCAGTCTCCAGGGAAATAATTCACCCCTCCACTTT.

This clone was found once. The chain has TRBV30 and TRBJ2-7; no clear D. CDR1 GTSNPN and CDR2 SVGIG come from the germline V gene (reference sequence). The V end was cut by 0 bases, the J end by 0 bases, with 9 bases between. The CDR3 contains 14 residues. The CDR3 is CAWSVGGSSYEQYF. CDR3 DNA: TGTGCCTGGAGTGTAGGCGGTTCCTCCTACGAGCAGTACTTC.

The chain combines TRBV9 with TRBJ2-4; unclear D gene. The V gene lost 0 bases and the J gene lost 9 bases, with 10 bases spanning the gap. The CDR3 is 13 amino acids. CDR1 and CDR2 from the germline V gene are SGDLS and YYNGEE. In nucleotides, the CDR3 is TGTGCCAGCAGCGTAGAGGTTTTAGGCATTCAGTACTTC. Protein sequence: CASSVEVLGIQYF. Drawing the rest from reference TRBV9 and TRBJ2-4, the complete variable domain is DSGVTQTPKHLITATGQRVTLRCSPRSGDLSVYWYQQSLDQGLQFLIQYYNGEERAKGNILERFSAQQFPDLHSELNLSSLELGDSALYFCASSVEVLGIQYFGAGTRLSVL.

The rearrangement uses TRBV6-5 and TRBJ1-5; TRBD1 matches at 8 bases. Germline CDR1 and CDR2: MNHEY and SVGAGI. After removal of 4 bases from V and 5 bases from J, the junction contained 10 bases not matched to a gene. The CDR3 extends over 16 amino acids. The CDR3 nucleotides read TGTGCCAGCAGTTCTCTCCAGGGGGCTCGTCATCAGCCCCAGCATTTT. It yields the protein CASSSLQGARHQPQHF.

CDR3 loop: CASRPGGNTGELFF. In nucleotides, the CDR3 is TGTGCCAGTAGGCCCGGGGGTAACACCGGGGAGCTGTTTTTT. The J gene is TRBJ2-2, the V gene TRBV19; the D gene is possibly TRBD2 (6 bases). Germline values: CDR1 LNHDA, CDR2 SQIVND (reference sequence). With 6 bases removed from V and 2 bases from J, the gap between germline ends came to 10 bases. The CDR3 is made up of 14 amino acids.

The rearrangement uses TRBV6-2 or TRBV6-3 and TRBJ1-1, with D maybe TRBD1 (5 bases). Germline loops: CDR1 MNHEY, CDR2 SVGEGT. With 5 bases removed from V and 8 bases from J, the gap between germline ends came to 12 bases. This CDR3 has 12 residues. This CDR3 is CASSRRGREAFF. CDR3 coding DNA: TGTGCCAGCAGTCGGAGGGGCAGGGAAGCTTTCTTT.

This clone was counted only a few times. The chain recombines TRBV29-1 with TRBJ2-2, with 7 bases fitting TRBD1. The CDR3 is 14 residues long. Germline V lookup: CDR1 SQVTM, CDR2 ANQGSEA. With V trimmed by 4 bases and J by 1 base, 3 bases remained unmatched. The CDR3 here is CSVVDRLNTGELFF. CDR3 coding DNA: TGCAGCGTTGTGGACAGGTTGAACACCGGGGAGCTGTTTTTT.

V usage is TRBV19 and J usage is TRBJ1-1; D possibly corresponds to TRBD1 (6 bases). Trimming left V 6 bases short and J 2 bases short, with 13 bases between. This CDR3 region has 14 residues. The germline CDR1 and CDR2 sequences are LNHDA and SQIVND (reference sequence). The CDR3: CASRAQGPNTEAFF. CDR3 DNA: TGTGCCAGTAGGGCTCAGGGGCCCAACACTGAAGCTTTCTTT. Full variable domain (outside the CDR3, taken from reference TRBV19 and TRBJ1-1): DGGITQSPKYLFRKEGQNVTLSCEQNLNHDAMYWYRQDPGQGLRLIYYSQIVNDFQKGDIAEGYSVSREKKESFPLTVTSAQKNPTAFYLCASRAQGPNTEAFFGQGTRLTVV.

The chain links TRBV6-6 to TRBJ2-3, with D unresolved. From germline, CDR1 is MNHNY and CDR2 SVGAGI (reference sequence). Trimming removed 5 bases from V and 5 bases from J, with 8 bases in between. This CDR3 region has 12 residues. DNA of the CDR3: TGTGCCAGCAGTCAACAAATAGATACGCAGTATTTT. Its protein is CASSQQIDTQYF.

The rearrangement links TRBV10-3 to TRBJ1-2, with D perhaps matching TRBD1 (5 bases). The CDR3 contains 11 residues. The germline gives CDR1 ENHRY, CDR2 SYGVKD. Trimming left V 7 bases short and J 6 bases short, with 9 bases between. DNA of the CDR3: TGTGCCATCATGAGGGGAAATGGCTACACCTTC. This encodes CAIMRGNGYTF.

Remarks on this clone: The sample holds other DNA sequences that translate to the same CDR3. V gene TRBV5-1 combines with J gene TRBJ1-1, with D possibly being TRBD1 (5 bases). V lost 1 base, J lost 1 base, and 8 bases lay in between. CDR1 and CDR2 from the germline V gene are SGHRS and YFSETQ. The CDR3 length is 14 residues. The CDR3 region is CASSLQGQNTEAFF. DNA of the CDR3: TGCGCCAGCAGCTTGCAGGGCCAGAACACTGAAGCTTTCTTT.

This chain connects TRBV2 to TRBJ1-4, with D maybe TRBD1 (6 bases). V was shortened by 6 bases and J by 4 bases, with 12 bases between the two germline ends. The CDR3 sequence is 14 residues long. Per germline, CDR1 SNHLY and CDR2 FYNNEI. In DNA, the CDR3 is TGTGCCAGCAGGCAGACAGGAATTAATGAAAAACTGTTTTTT. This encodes CASRQTGINEKLFF.

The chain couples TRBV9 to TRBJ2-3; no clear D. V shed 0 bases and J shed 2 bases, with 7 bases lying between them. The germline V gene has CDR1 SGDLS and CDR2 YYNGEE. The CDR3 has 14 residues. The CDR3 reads CASSVAAVTDTQYF. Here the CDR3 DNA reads TGTGCCAGCAGCGTAGCGGCGGTCACAGATACGCAGTATTTT.

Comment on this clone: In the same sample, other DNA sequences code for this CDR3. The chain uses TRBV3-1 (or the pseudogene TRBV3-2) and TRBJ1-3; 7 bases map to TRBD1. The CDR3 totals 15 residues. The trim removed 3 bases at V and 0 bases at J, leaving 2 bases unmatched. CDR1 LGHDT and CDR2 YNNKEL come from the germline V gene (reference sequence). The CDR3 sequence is CASSHGQASGNTIYF. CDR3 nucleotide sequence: TGTGCCAGCAGCCATGGACAGGCCTCTGGAAACACCATATATTTT.

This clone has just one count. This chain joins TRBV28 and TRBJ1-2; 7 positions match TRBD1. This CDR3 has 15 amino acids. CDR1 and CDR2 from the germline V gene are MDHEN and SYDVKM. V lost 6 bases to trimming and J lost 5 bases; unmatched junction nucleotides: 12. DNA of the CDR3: TGTGCCAGCAGGGATCCGGGACAGCGAACTTATGGCTACACCTTC. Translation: CASRDPGQRTYGYTF.

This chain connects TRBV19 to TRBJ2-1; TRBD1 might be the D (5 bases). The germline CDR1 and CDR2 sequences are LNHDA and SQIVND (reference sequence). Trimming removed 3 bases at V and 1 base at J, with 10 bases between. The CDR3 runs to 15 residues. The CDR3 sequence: CASSMDTGSYNEQFF. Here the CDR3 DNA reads TGTGCCAGTAGTATGGACACGGGTTCCTACAATGAGCAGTTCTTC.

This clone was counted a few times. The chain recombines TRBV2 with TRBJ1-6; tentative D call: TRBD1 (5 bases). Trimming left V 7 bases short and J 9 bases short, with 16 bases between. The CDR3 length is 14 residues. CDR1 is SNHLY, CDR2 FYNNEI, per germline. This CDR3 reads CASMRSGRGSPLHF. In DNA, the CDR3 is TGTGCCAGCATGAGGTCAGGGAGAGGTTCACCCCTCCACTTT.

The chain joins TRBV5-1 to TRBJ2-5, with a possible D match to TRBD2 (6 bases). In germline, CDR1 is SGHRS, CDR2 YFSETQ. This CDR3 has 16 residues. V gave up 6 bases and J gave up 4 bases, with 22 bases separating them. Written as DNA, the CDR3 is TGCGCCAGCACCCCCGGGGGAGCTTTCCGAGGAGAGACCCAGTACTTC. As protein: CASTPGGAFRGETQYF.